This T cell receptor beta chain stems from a study of T cell repertoires in cytomegalovirus infection. Study in general: Evidence of both CMV infection and a matching HLA type came from public TCR beta signatures.

Trimming took 0 bases from V and 7 from J, leaving 13 bases between them. The germline CDR1 and CDR2 sequences are SGHDT and YYEEEE. There are 14 residues in the CDR3. A note on this clonotype: Its antigen remains unidentified.

The study's findings and limits: Clonotypes of TCR beta that were HLA-C-restricted and CMV-specific dominated the ex vivo response.

TCRdb re-derived calls from the reads in MiXCR, one entry per CDR3 protein. The repertoire holds about 450,000 distinct CDR3 sequences, with roughly 31% as singletons. This clonotype was sampled from a human donor in good health (CMV status not recorded). Some clones in this sample may be carry-over from other donors' samples. Sample: PBMCs. The chain has TRBV5-6 and TRBJ1-1; D is unresolved. The CDR3 protein is CASSLELDRSEAFF. The CDR3 DNA reads TGTGCCAGCAGCTTGGAATTGGATAGGAGTGAAGCTTTCTTT.